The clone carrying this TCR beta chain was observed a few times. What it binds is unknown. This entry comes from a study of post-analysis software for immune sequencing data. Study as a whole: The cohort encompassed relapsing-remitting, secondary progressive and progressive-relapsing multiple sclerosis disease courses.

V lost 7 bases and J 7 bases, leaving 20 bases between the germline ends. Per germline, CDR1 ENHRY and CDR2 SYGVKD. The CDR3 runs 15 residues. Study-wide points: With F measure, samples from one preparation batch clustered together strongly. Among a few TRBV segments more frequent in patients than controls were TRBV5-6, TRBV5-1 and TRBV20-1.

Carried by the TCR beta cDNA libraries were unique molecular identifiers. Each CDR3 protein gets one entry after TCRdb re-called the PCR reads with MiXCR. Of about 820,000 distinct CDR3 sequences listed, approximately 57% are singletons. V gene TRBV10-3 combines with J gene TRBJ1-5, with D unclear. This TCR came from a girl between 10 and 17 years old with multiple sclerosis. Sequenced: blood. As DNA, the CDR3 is TGTGCCATCAATCGAGGGAGAGGATGGTACCAGCCCCAGCATTTT. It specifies CAINRGRGWYQPQHF.